The clone carrying this T cell receptor beta chain has only one observation. What it binds is not known. Alongside a J-beta primer mix, a sample-barcoded 5' primer served in a second PCR lasting roughly 6 to 11 cycles. No fewer than 3 million CDR3-containing paired-end reads came from each sample. Using its own MiXCR run on the 5' RACE reads, TCRdb lists one record per CDR3 protein. The sample lists around 2 million distinct CDR3 sequences, roughly two fifths occurring once. The germline CDR1 and CDR2 sequences are LGHDT and YNNKEL (reference sequence). The CDR3 runs 15 residues. V lost 5 bases and J lost 9; bases outside the gene matches: 9. This sample is drawn from a study of blood T cells in healthy people across ages. The study's findings and limits: Fewer expanded clones and more diversity marked long-lived versus aged donors.

Specimen: blood. The genes are TRBV3-1 and TRBJ1-4, with 10 bases fitting TRBD1. The source is a human donor in good health. CDR3: CASSSRQGASQKLFF. The CDR3 nucleotides are TGTGCCAGCAGCTCCCGACAGGGGGCTAGTCAAAAACTGTTTTTT.